A selection of T cell receptor beta chains follows, all from one sample in a study of blood T cell repertoires in COVID-19. The assay was immunoSEQ multiplex PCR, and TCRdb's table has in-frame clones only and misses some. The sample contains tens of thousands of clones, about four fifths of which appear only once. Sample: peripheral blood. The source is a human donor in a cohort sampled during active COVID-19. Both conserved end residues are part of each CDR3. Fields, in order: D gene, J gene, clone size, V gene, CDR3 protein, CDR3 DNA. D genes are given only for firm matches. Clone size is stated in some rows and not others, as once, few, many or a class when expanded.

TRBD1 TRBJ2-2 . TRBV10-1 CATSRDRNTGELFF TGCGCGACAAGCCGGGACAGGAACACCGGGGAGCTGTTTTTT
. TRBJ2-5 . TRBV20-1 CSAMSETQYF TGCAGTGCTATGTCTGAGACCCAGTACTTC
TRBD1 TRBJ2-2 . TRBV7-3 CASSPRTGANTGELFF TGTGCCAGCAGCCCGCGGACAGGAGCGAACACCGGGGAGCTGTTTTTT
. TRBJ1-3 . TRBV5-6 CASSLQYLSSGNTIYF TGTGCCAGCAGCTTGCAATACCTCAGCTCTGGAAACACCATATATTTT
. TRBJ1-2 . TRBV28 CASSLGSNGYTF TGTGCCAGCAGTTTAGGCAGTAATGGCTACACCTTC
. TRBJ2-7 . TRBV4-2 CASSQGRTYEQYF TGTGCCAGCAGCCAAGGGAGAACCTACGAGCAGTACTTC
TRBD2 TRBJ2-3 . TRBV5-1 CASSWGSGGADTQYF TGCGCCAGCAGTTGGGGGAGCGGGGGAGCAGATACGCAGTATTTT
TRBD2 TRBJ2-5 . TRBV25-1 CASSEFSGGNQETQYF TGTGCCAGCAGTGAATTTAGCGGGGGGAACCAAGAGACCCAGTACTTC
. TRBJ1-2 . TRBV4-1 CASSHRTAGTYGYTF TGCGCCAGCAGCCACCGGACAGCGGGAACCTATGGCTACACCTTC
TRBD2 TRBJ2-7 . TRBV19 CASSIERGGSYEQYF TGTGCCAGTAGTATCGAGCGGGGGGGCTCCTACGAGCAGTACTTC
TRBD1 TRBJ1-2 . TRBV19 CAVFPGQGGNNYGYTF TGTGCCGTTTTCCCGGGACAGGGGGGAAATAACTATGGCTACACCTTC
TRBD2 TRBJ2-3 . TRBV4-2 CASSPAAGDFTDTQYF TGTGCCAGCAGCCCGGCGGCGGGGGACTTCACAGATACGCAGTATTTT
TRBD1 TRBJ2-6 . TRBV19 CASRTGPGANVLTF TGTGCCAGCCGGACAGGGCCTGGGGCCAACGTCCTGACTTTC
TRBD1 TRBJ1-1 once TRBV5-1 CASSLAGDRSTEAFF TGCGCCAGCAGCTTGGCAGGGGACAGAAGCACTGAAGCTTTCTTT
. TRBJ2-7 . TRBV3-1/TRBV3-2 CASSHPLEDYEQYF TGTGCCAGCAGCCACCCCCTGGAGGATTACGAGCAGTACTTC
. TRBJ1-5 . TRBV6-2/TRBV6-3 CASSEIRSNQPQHF TGTGCCAGCAGTGAGATCAGGAGCAATCAGCCCCAGCATTTT
. TRBJ2-7 . TRBV11-1 CASSSDGYEQYF TGTGCCAGCAGCTCAGACGGGTACGAGCAGTACTTC
. TRBJ1-2 . TRBV19 CASSIGLFDRGASFSYGYTF TGTGCCAGTAGTATTGGGTTATTTGACAGAGGAGCTTCGTTTTCCTATGGCTACACCTTC
TRBD2 TRBJ2-1 . TRBV23-1 CASSLRGEGPLPYNEQFF TGCGCCAGCAGTCTCCGGGGGGAGGGGCCCCTTCCCTACAATGAGCAGTTCTTC
. TRBJ2-2 once TRBV19 CASSKPRDTGELFF TGTGCCAGTAGCAAACCTCGGGACACCGGGGAGCTGTTTTTT
. TRBJ1-2 . TRBV6-5 CASLEVGASGYTF TGTGCCAGCCTCGAAGTTGGGGCTTCGGGCTACACCTTC
. TRBJ2-1 . TRBV6-1 CASSEVRGEQFF TGTGCCAGCAGTGAGGTGCGCGGGGAGCAGTTCTTC
. TRBJ1-1 . TRBV29-1 CSAVVQNTEAFF TGCAGCGCCGTCGTACAGAACACTGAAGCTTTCTTT
. TRBJ2-7 . TRBV18 CASSLGSRSYEQYF TGTGCCAGCTCCCTGGGCAGTCGCTCCTACGAGCAGTACTTC
TRBD2 TRBJ2-3 . TRBV7-6 CASSARLAGGTDTQYF TGTGCCAGCAGCGCCAGACTAGCGGGGGGCACAGATACGCAGTATTTT
. TRBJ1-1 few TRBV11-3 CASSWGGAEAFF TGTGCCAGCAGTTGGGGAGGCGCTGAAGCTTTCTTT